This T cell receptor (beta chain) originates from a study of CD8+ T cells in alopecia areata. Points from the study as a whole: Numerous clones, expanded in lesions, remained in scalp and blood during tofacitinib. With just one nonresponder, it is still uncertain whether baseline CD8+ expansion relates to response. Affected scalp, especially in alopecia totalis/universalis, had a higher clonality than normal scalp did.

Documented treatment: oral pan-JAK inhibitor, 5-10 mg twice daily. Samples from alopecia areata patients were lesional scalp punch biopsies and peripheral blood. Isolated RNA was reverse transcribed into cDNA used as the sequencing template. Only in-frame clones appear in the TCRdb table, and some are missing; sequencing was by immunoSEQ multiplex PCR. The repertoire includes 15,000 to 20,000 clones, over 50% of them detected once, and 8.2% sits in the top ten. The CDR3 is 16 amino acids. CDR1 is LNHNV and CDR2 is YYDKDF in the germline V gene (reference sequence). V was clipped by 0 bases and J by 0 bases, with 8 bases between them. There are a few counts of this clone. Its antigen remains unidentified.

The gene calls are TRBV15 and TRBJ1-4; D ambiguous. This receptor was identified in a human donor with alopecia areata. The input for sequencing was skin, taken at week 4, from a patient treated with tofacitinib. In DNA form, the CDR3 reads TGTGCCACCAGCAGAGACCCTCCCGCAACTAATGAAAAACTGTTTTTT. This translates into CATSRDPPATNEKLFF.